A selection of T cell receptor beta chains follows, all from one sample in a study of blood T cell repertoires in COVID-19. Sequencing was performed with immunoSEQ multiplex PCR; in TCRdb, only in-frame clones are kept and a portion is missing. The sample has some 120,000 clones, 85% to 90% seen once. Input material: peripheral blood. All receptors come from a man in his fifties or sixties with acute or convalescent COVID-19. Both conserved end residues are part of each CDR3. D genes are given only for firm matches.

>TRBV29-1|NA
CSVHLQSSYNEQFF
>TRBV18|NA
CASSPTGVGGNQPQHF
>TRBV6-2/TRBV6-3|NA
CASSQGLGKSSYEQYF
>TRBV24-1|TRBD2
CATSVLAGQSPGSTDTQYF
>TRBV19|NA
CASSMERPSSSYNSPLHF
>TRBV5-1|TRBD2
CASSREGYEQYF
>TRBV2|NA
CASGDRGSTDTQYF
>TRBV9|TRBD2
CASTGLEGLSTGELFF
>TRBV19|NA
CASNPRGGGNQPQHF
>TRBV10-3|NA
CAISDSGAETQYF
>TRBV19|NA
CASSIPGLRSGNTIYF
>TRBV11-2|TRBD2
CASNRGLAGVDYEQYF
>TRBV6-4|NA
CASSNLDSYEQYF
>TRBV18|TRBD2
CASSPLGEGRYNEQFF
>TRBV12-3/TRBV12-4|NA
CASAEPGLGGYTF
>TRBV6-4|TRBD2
CASRTVAGVMTGELFF